One and the same sample provided the 16 T cell receptor beta chains below, sequenced in a study of identical twins. TCRdb fed the 5' RACE reads into MiXCR, producing one record per CDR3 protein. Of some 900,000 distinct CDR3 sequences listed, roughly an eighth are singletons. These data also featured in a second study, about yellow fever vaccine responses in identical twins.

Material: PBMCs. These receptors originate from a woman aged 18-30 years in good health.

This clonotype was observed many times. The rearrangement uses TRBV4-1 and TRBJ2-5; D remains unclear. Trimming stripped 0 bases from V and 2 bases from J, with 7 bases between. Germline loops: CDR1 MGHRA, CDR2 YSYEKL. This CDR3 contains 14 residues. The CDR3 DNA follows: TGCGCCAGCAGCCAAGAAAGACGTCAAGAGACCCAGTACTTC. It encodes CASSQERRQETQYF.

The CDR3 is CASSKGSGDLSNQPQHF. The DNA for the CDR3 is TGTGCCAGCAGCAAAGGCTCAGGGGATTTGAGCAATCAGCCCCAGCATTTT. The chain couples TRBV21-1 to TRBJ1-5; TRBD1, the table's D call, was not compared with the DNA. TRBV21-1 is given as a pseudogene. This CDR3 has 17 amino acids.

There are many counts of this clonotype. The J gene is TRBJ2-1, the V gene TRBV10-3, with 8 positions matching TRBD2. The germline V gene has CDR1 ENHRY and CDR2 SYGVKD. Germline trimming cut 5 bases from V and 0 bases from J; bases unmatched to any gene: 9. There are 17 residues in the CDR3. CDR3 DNA sequence: TGTGCCATCAGTACCAGAGAGCGGGAGTCCTCCTACAATGAGCAGTTCTTC. It is translated as CAISTRERESSYNEQFF.

This clonotype was detected a few times. This chain joins TRBV7-9 and TRBJ2-3, with D possibly TRBD2 on 5 matching bases. This CDR3 has 15 residues. Germline CDR1 and CDR2: SEHNR and FQNEAQ (reference sequence). V lost 2 bases and J lost 1, with 10 bases in between. CDR3 amino acids: CASSLRVSGTDTQYF. DNA for the CDR3: TGTGCCAGCAGCTTAAGGGTTAGCGGCACAGATACGCAGTATTTT.

In its sample, this clonotype was seen many times. J is TRBJ1-2 and V is TRBV9, with D unclear. The CDR3 has 13 amino acids. The germline V gene encodes CDR1 SGDLS and CDR2 YYNGEE. V was trimmed by 7 bases and J by 4 bases, leaving 14 bases between them. The CDR3 nucleotides are TGTGCCAGCTGCTGTGGGGTTAGCTATGGCTACACCTTC. This encodes CASCCGVSYGYTF. The variable domain in full, with the rest retrieved from reference TRBV9 and TRBJ1-2, is DSGVTQTPKHLITATGQRVTLRCSPRSGDLSVYWYQQSLDQGLQFLIQYYNGEERAKGNILERFSAQQFPDLHSELNLSSLELGDSALYFCASCCGVSYGYTFGSGTRLTVV.

This sequence joins TRBV10-3 and TRBJ2-7; TRBD1 matches 7 bases. CDR1 ENHRY and CDR2 SYGVKD come from the germline V gene. This CDR3 is built from 14 residues. Trimming removed 4 bases from V and 2 bases from J; junction bases left unmatched: 5. This CDR3 is CAISVTGKAYEQYF. CDR3 sequence (DNA): TGTGCCATCAGTGTGACAGGGAAAGCCTACGAGCAGTACTTC.

This sequence joins TRBV6-5 and TRBJ1-1; 8 bases agree with TRBD1. The CDR3 consists of 11 residues. CDR1 and CDR2 from the germline V gene are MNHEY and SVGAGI. The trim removed 5 bases at V and 10 bases at J, leaving 3 bases unmatched. CDR3 sequence (DNA): TGTGCCAGCAGTAGCAGGGGGCGAGCTTTCTTT. Its protein is CASSSRGRAFF.

The chain employs TRBV12-3 or TRBV12-4 and TRBJ2-2; 9 bases align to TRBD2. With V trimmed by 4 bases and J by 4 bases, 10 bases remained unmatched. CDR3 size: 17 residues. The CDR3 DNA sequence: TGTGCCAGCAGTTCCCCTGCTAGCGGGGCGTTCACCGGGGAGCTGTTTTTT. Translation: CASSSPASGAFTGELFF.

In its sample, this clonotype was seen a few times. The chain links TRBV5-1 to TRBJ1-1, with D possibly matching TRBD1 (6 bases). CDR3 length: 15 amino acids. From germline, CDR1 is SGHRS and CDR2 YFSETQ. V shed 4 bases and J shed 3 bases, with 16 bases lying between them. CDR3 protein: CASSPPGRGHTEAFF. The CDR3 bases are TGCGCCAGCAGCCCTCCGGGCAGGGGTCACACTGAAGCTTTCTTT. Full variable domain (rest looked up from reference TRBV5-1 and TRBJ1-1): KAGVTQTPRYLIKTRGQQVTLSCSPISGHRSVSWYQQTPGQGLQFLFEYFSETQRNKGNFPGRFSGRQFSNSRSEMNVSTLELGDSALYLCASSPPGRGHTEAFFGQGTRLTVV.

This clonotype has only a few counts. The J gene is TRBJ2-2, the V gene TRBV12-3 or TRBV12-4; 10 nucleotides align to TRBD2. CDR3 length: 15 amino acids. Trimming at V came to 7 bases and at J to 7 bases, leaving 9 bases not matched to a gene. For the CDR3, the DNA is TGTGCCAGCACGTTAGCGGGGGGCCTGGTCGGGGAGCTGTTTTTT. Its translation is CASTLAGGLVGELFF.

Only a few counts were recorded for this clonotype. In DNA form, the CDR3 reads TGCAGTACCCGGCTCGCGGCAGATACGCAGTATTTT. Translating gives CSTRLAADTQYF. The rearrangement uses TRBV20-1 and TRBJ2-3; no reliable D call. CDR3 size: 12 residues. V lost 8 bases, J lost 4 bases, and 13 bases lay in between. Germline CDR1 reads DFQATT; CDR2 reads SNEGSKA (reference sequence).

The V call is TRBV12-3 or TRBV12-4, the J call TRBJ1-3, with 9 bases aligning to TRBD1. Losses at the gene ends were 7 bases for V and 1 base for J; bases not matched to a gene: 5. The CDR3 has 15 amino acids. CDR3 protein: CASTPGTGSGNTIYF. The CDR3 DNA is TGTGCCAGCACCCCCGGGACAGGGTCTGGAAACACCATATATTTT.

This clonotype turned up a few times. CDR3: CASSLLSGEQYF. The CDR3 region has the DNA TGTGCCAGCAGCTTGCTGAGTGGCGAGCAGTACTTC. The chain combines TRBV5-6 with TRBJ2-7; no reliable D call. Per germline, CDR1 SGHDT and CDR2 YYEEEE. Trimming took off 1 base at V and 6 bases at J, with 8 bases between the two ends. The CDR3 is 12 residues long.

This rearrangement joins TRBV6-5 to TRBJ2-3; 7 bases map to TRBD2. The CDR3 is made up of 17 amino acids. Per the germline V gene, CDR1 is MNHEY and CDR2 is SVGAGI. Unmatched junction bases numbered 8, after V lost 2 bases and J lost 0 bases. CDR3 residues: CASSYGGRGLSTDTQYF. The CDR3 DNA sequence: TGTGCCAGCAGTTACGGGGGAAGGGGACTAAGCACAGATACGCAGTATTTT.

The chain uses TRBV18 and TRBJ2-7, with 9 bases matching TRBD2. The CDR3 is 14 amino acids. Unmatched junction bases numbered 3, after V lost 3 bases and J lost 3 bases. The germline V gene has CDR1 KGHSH and CDR2 LQKENI. CDR3 amino acids: CASSPRTSDYEQYF. CDR3 DNA sequence: TGTGCCAGCTCACCCCGGACTAGCGACTACGAGCAGTACTTC.

The table lists this clonotype with a few counts. The rearrangement uses TRBV7-2 and TRBJ2-1, with a weak D call TRBD2 (5 bases). The V end lost 2 bases, the J end lost 9 bases, and 11 bases lay between the germline ends. Looked up from germline, CDR1 is SGHTA and CDR2 is FQGNSA. This CDR3 has 13 amino acids. CDR3 sequence reads: CASSLSSSSEQFF. In DNA form, the CDR3 reads TGTGCCAGCAGCTTATCATCTAGCAGTGAGCAGTTCTTC.